This TCR beta chain was captured in a study of blood T cell repertoires in COVID-19. Study summary: There were acute and convalescent COVID-19 samples, and they came from the United States, Italy and Spain. The analysed material was cDNA or gDNA that came from T cells, B-cell-depleted T cells, or PBMCs.

This clone is a singleton in its sample. Per the original methods: Counts of nucleated cells, estimated from reference gene primer amplification, were obtained. Assay: immunoSEQ multiplex PCR; the TCRdb copy retains only in-frame clones and omits some. D and trimming come from the DNA, and the V and J calls and clone size come from that table. The data show about 280,000 clones, with about 80% seen just once and 9.4% held by the top ten. Between the trimmed V and J ends, which lost 1 base and 4 bases, there was a span of 8 bases. CDR3 size: 13 residues. Germline V gene lookup returns CDR1 SGHTA and CDR2 FQGNSA.

The chain joins TRBV7-2 to TRBJ2-7; possibly TRBD2 for D (5 bases). This clonotype was sampled from a woman aged 45-60 years who had recovered from COVID-19. Sequencing was done on a sample of peripheral blood. The CDR3 region is CASSLVQRYEQYF. The CDR3 DNA is TGTGCCAGCAGCTTAGTCCAGCGGTACGAGCAGTACTTC.